This T cell receptor beta chain comes out of a study of Ad26.COV2.S vaccination and SARS-CoV-2 variants. Germline CDR1 is MNHEY and CDR2 is SVGAGI. The V and J ends lost 3 bases and 4 bases, in that order; junction bases with no gene match: 6. The CDR3 has 15 residues. The repertoire was sequenced with immunoSEQ multiplex PCR; TCRdb's copy has only in-frame clones and lacks some. The sample consists of about 350,000 clones, 88% of them appearing once. Treatment here: approximately 18 received Ad26.COV2.S at low or high dose, single or two shots; roughly five received placebo; per-sample allocation not given. Sampling occurred on day 63 after the first vaccine or placebo injection. A Boston donor was an adult aged 18-55 years.

The J gene is TRBJ1-3, the V gene TRBV6-5; 7 nucleotides match TRBD1. The TCR was taken from a person between 18 and 59 years old who received the Ad26.COV2.S COVID-19 vaccine or a placebo. The sample here was peripheral blood, taken in a trial of Ad26.COV2.S vaccine versus placebo. DNA of the CDR3: TGTGCCAGCAGTTATCGTACAGGGGCAGGAAACACCATATATTTT. It yields the protein CASSYRTGAGNTIYF.